A selection of T cell receptor beta chains follows, all from one sample in a study of blood T cell repertoires in COVID-19. Sequencing used immunoSEQ multiplex PCR; TCRdb keeps in-frame clones, though not all of them. The data hold roughly 220,000 clones, with 85% to 90% observed a single time. Sequences were obtained from peripheral blood. These TCRs come from a woman aged 45-65 years with COVID-19, enrolled during active disease. CDR3s include the opening cysteine and the closing phenylalanine or tryptophan. Fields, in order: J gene, D gene, V gene, clone size, CDR3 DNA, CDR3 protein. The D gene is left open where the match is weak. Size tells how often a clone was seen (once, few, many) or the class of an expanded clone, and some rows leave it out.

>TRBJ2-5|TRBD2|TRBV28|-
TGTGCCAGCAGTTCCCCCCTAGGACTAGCGGGGGGTATGACCCAGTACTTC
CASSSPLGLAGGMTQYF
>TRBJ2-1|TRBD1|TRBV5-4|-
TGTGCCAGCAGCGCGGCCAAGGGGGCCCACAATGAGCAGTTCTTC
CASSAAKGAHNEQFF
>TRBJ2-7|-|TRBV5-1|-
TGCGCCAGCAGCTTATCCGACAAGTACGAGCAGTACTTC
CASSLSDKYEQYF
>TRBJ2-3|-|TRBV7-8|-
TGTGCCAGCAGCGGGGGGTTTGATACGCAGTATTTT
CASSGGFDTQYF
>TRBJ1-1|-|TRBV5-1|-
TGCGCCAGCAGCTTGGCGGGTCTCACTGAAGCTTTCTTT
CASSLAGLTEAFF
>TRBJ1-5|-|TRBV6-1|-
TGTGCCAGCAGTGAAGTAAGGGGCGATCAGCCCCAGCATTTT
CASSEVRGDQPQHF
>TRBJ2-7|-|TRBV7-9|few
TGTGCCAGCAGCCGGTCGGACAGCTCCTACGAGCAGTACTTC
CASSRSDSSYEQYF
>TRBJ2-4|TRBD1|TRBV11-3|-
TGTGCCAGCAGACTCTCAGGGGGCGAAAACATTCAGTACTTC
CASRLSGGENIQYF
>TRBJ1-2|TRBD1|TRBV10-3|once
TGTGCCATCAGTGAGTCGAATCCAGGGGGCGCGAACTATGGCTACACCTTC
CAISESNPGGANYGYTF
>TRBJ2-3|-|TRBV6-4|-
TGTGCCATCTGGCGGGACGCCTACTCCACAGATACGCAGTATTTT
CAIWRDAYSTDTQYF
>TRBJ2-3|TRBD2|TRBV19|once
TGTGCCAGTAGTTCACCGGGACTAGCAGCGGATACGCAGTATTTT
CASSSPGLAADTQYF
>TRBJ2-3|TRBD2|TRBV2|-
TGTGCCAGCAGACGACTAGCGGGGGGATTGACAGATACGCAGTATTTT
CASRRLAGGLTDTQYF
>TRBJ1-2|-|TRBV28|few
TGTGCCAGCAGTTCAATAAATGAGCAGGGAAGAGGCTACACCTTC
CASSSINEQGRGYTF
>TRBJ2-5|TRBD2|TRBV11-2|once
TGTGCCAGCACCAACGAAGTAGGACTAGCGTGGGACAAGACCCAGTACTTC
CASTNEVGLAWDKTQYF
>TRBJ1-6|-|TRBV30|many
TGTGCCTGGATTGGACAGTCCAATAATTCACCCCTCCACTTT
CAWIGQSNNSPLHF
>TRBJ1-2|TRBD1|TRBV4-3|-
TGCGCCAGCAGCCAAGCCGCGAGGGGGCGCGACTATGGCTACACCTTC
CASSQAARGRDYGYTF
>TRBJ1-2|-|TRBV14|-
TGTGCCAGCAGCCAGTACCCCAGGGGAAACTATGGCTACACCTTC
CASSQYPRGNYGYTF
>TRBJ2-2|-|TRBV6-6|many
TGTGCCAGCAGTCCCCGGCGCCACAGAGCGAACACCGGGGAGCTGTTTTTT
CASSPRRHRANTGELFF
>TRBJ2-4|-|TRBV30|-
TGTGCCTGGCAGACAGGAGACATTCAGTACTTC
CAWQTGDIQYF
>TRBJ2-5|-|TRBV7-8|-
TGTGCCAGCACCCTCAATCCCCCTCAGGGTCTTAAAGAGACCCAGTACTTC
CASTLNPPQGLKETQYF
>TRBJ2-7|-|TRBV7-2|-
TGTGCCAGCAGCCCCCGGGAACTGGGGCGGGGCGAGCAGTACTTC
CASSPRELGRGEQYF
>TRBJ2-2|-|TRBV27|-
TGTGCCAGCAGTTTATCGAGGGGGGGCGGTGGGGAGCTGTTTTTT
CASSLSRGGGGELFF
>TRBJ1-2|TRBD1|TRBV5-1|-
TGCGCCAGCAGCCCTTCCCCAGGGGGCGCTAGGGGCTACACCTTC
CASSPSPGGARGYTF
>TRBJ2-7|TRBD1|TRBV10-3|-
TGTGCCATCAGTGACCTGGGACAGGACGTGACCTACGAGCAGTACTTC
CAISDLGQDVTYEQYF
>TRBJ1-2|TRBD1|TRBV19|-
TGTGCCAGTAGTACGGACAGGGGTTGGGATGGCTACACCTTC
CASSTDRGWDGYTF
>TRBJ1-1|TRBD1|TRBV4-2|-
TGTGCCAGCATTAAAGGGGCAGGGGGTAGGGCGGGCACTGAAGCTTTCTTT
CASIKGAGGRAGTEAFF
>TRBJ2-3|TRBD2|TRBV7-6|once
TGTGCCAGCAGCCCAGGACTAGCCAATACGCAGTATTTT
CASSPGLANTQYF
>TRBJ1-1|-|TRBV19|-
TGTGCCAGTAGTATCCGGGGAGAAGCTTTCTTT
CASSIRGEAFF
>TRBJ2-2|TRBD2|TRBV6-6|-
TGTGCCAGCAGTCCCGGACTAGCGGGGGGGCCACGCACCGGGGAGCTGTTTTTT
CASSPGLAGGPRTGELFF
>TRBJ2-1|-|TRBV12-3/TRBV12-4|-
TGTGCCAGCACTAAAAGTGACAATGAGCAGTTCTTC
CASTKSDNEQFF
>TRBJ2-3|-|TRBV19|-
TGTGCCAGTAGTCTTCTAGTCGGGTCGGATACGCAGTATTTT
CASSLLVGSDTQYF